These 29 T cell receptor beta chains originate from one sample sequenced in a study of CD8 T cells in ankylosing spondylitis (TCRdb year 2017). The library relied on 5' RACE. Sequencing relied on an Illumina HiSeq 2500. Using fastp trimming at Q25 and MiXCR clonotype assembly, TCRdb reanalyzed the public sequencing data and kept in-frame beta chains. CDR3 protein sequences are deduplicated, and each keeps its most common genes and DNA. The table for this sample lists 300,000 to 400,000 distinct CDR3 sequences; roughly 14% of them were counted only once. In total, the top ten clones hold 1.1% of the sample. What was sequenced was blood, either unsorted or a sorted T cell fraction (not recorded which). The receptors originated from a male donor with ankylosing spondylitis or in good health (not recorded which).

There are a few counts of this clonotype. The chain combines TRBV9 with TRBJ2-3, with TRBD2 matching 10 bases. Germline values: CDR1 SGDLS, CDR2 YYNGEE. This CDR3 has 15 residues. V lost 3 bases, J lost 5 bases, and 6 bases stayed unmatched. The CDR3 DNA reads as TGTGCCAGCAGCGCTGGACTAGCGGAGGTAGATACGCAGTATTTT. This sequence encodes CASSAGLAEVDTQYF.

The V call is TRBV7-2, the J call TRBJ1-1, with unresolved D. V shed 2 bases and J shed 7 bases, with 5 bases lying between them. There are 11 residues in the CDR3. Germline loops: CDR1 SGHTA, CDR2 FQGNSA. CDR3 region: CASSLWSEAFF. For the CDR3, the DNA is TGTGCCAGCAGCTTATGGAGTGAAGCTTTCTTT.

This clonotype was seen repeatedly, ten times or more. This sequence joins TRBV5-5 and TRBJ1-2; D gene unclear. Trimming shortened V by 2 bases and J by 4 bases, and 6 bases separated the two germline ends. The CDR3 totals 12 residues. Germline V gene lookup returns CDR1 SGHKS and CDR2 YYEKEE (reference sequence). CDR3 nucleotides: TGTGCCAGCAGCTTCAACGGCTATGGCTACACCTTC. As protein: CASSFNGYGYTF.

The rearrangement uses TRBV27 and TRBJ2-2; D is uncertain. The CDR3 covers 17 residues. V lost 1 base to trimming and J lost 0 bases, with 12 bases between them. Germline V gives CDR1 MNHEY, CDR2 SMNVEV (reference sequence). The CDR3: CASSLLDGNTNTGELFF. Written as DNA, the CDR3 is TGTGCCAGCAGTTTATTGGATGGTAATACGAACACCGGGGAGCTGTTTTTT.

This clonotype was counted a few times. This CDR3 is CASSQEEDETDTQYF. DNA for the CDR3: TGCGCCAGCAGCCAAGAGGAGGACGAAACAGATACGCAGTATTTT. This sequence joins TRBV4-1 and TRBJ2-3, with D tentatively TRBD2 (5 bases). V dropped 0 bases and J dropped 3 bases, with 10 bases sitting between them. The CDR3 runs 15 residues. CDR1 is MGHRA, CDR2 YSYEKL, per germline.

The sample holds many counts of this clonotype. This chain connects TRBV20-1 to TRBJ2-5; maybe TRBD2 (6 bases). Germline CDR1 is DFQATT and CDR2 is SNEGSKA (reference sequence). This CDR3 is 16 amino acids long. V dropped 0 bases and J dropped 4 bases, with 18 bases sitting between them. In nucleotides, the CDR3 is TGCAGTGCTAGAGACTCCCGATCGACTAGGCGAGAGACCCAGTACTTC. Residues: CSARDSRSTRRETQYF.

This clonotype appeared many times. The chain is built from TRBV3-1 and TRBJ1-6; D gene unclear. Germline-derived CDR1 and CDR2 are LGHDT and YNNKEL (reference sequence). The V and J ends lost 0 bases and 9 bases respectively, with 12 bases between them. CDR3 length: 15 residues. The CDR3 DNA reads as TGTGCCAGCAGCCAAGATTCTTGGTCGGGTTCACCCCTCCACTTT. Protein product: CASSQDSWSGSPLHF.

This clonotype showed up many times. The J gene is TRBJ1-4, the V gene TRBV20-1; D is perhaps TRBD1 (5 bases). From germline, CDR1 is DFQATT and CDR2 SNEGSKA (reference sequence). The V end lost 6 bases, the J end lost 7 bases, and 12 bases lay between the germline ends. The CDR3 has 12 amino acids. The CDR3 loop is CSAADSGEKLFF. CDR3 DNA: TGCAGTGCAGCAGACAGCGGTGAAAAACTGTTTTTT.

This clonotype turned up a few times. The genes are TRBV4-1 and TRBJ1-5; D is ambiguous. With 1 base removed from V and 5 bases from J, the gap between germline ends came to 12 bases. CDR1 and CDR2 (germline): MGHRA, YSYEKL. CDR3 size: 15 residues. The CDR3 DNA reads as TGCGCCAGCAGCCAAGGCGAGGCGGAGTATCAGCCCCAGCATTTT. This codes for CASSQGEAEYQPQHF.

J is TRBJ2-3 and V is TRBV28; possibly TRBD1 or TRBD2 for D (5 bases each). Trimming pared 8 bases from V and 8 bases from J, leaving 14 bases between. The length of the CDR3 is 12 residues. Germline CDR1 is MDHEN and CDR2 is SYDVKM. The CDR3 DNA is TGTGCCAGCTCGTCGAGGGGAGCTACGCAGTATTTT. Translating it yields CASSSRGATQYF.

This chain connects TRBV7-2 to TRBJ2-3; D is unresolved. Trimming removed 3 bases at V and 6 bases at J, with 13 bases between. Germline loops: CDR1 SGHTA, CDR2 FQGNSA. The CDR3 consists of 14 residues. The CDR3 nucleotides read TGTGCCAGCAGCTTTACCGAGAATAGGGATACGCAGTATTTT. This translates into CASSFTENRDTQYF.

This clonotype came up many times. Mismatch with germline at one junction end may stem from a read error. The rearrangement links TRBV12-3 or TRBV12-4 to TRBJ1-1, with D unresolved. The CDR3 has 12 residues. The CDR3 here is CASSFTGTEAFF. Here the CDR3 DNA reads TGCGCCAGCAGCTTCACGGGGACTGAAGCTTTCTTT.

In this sample, this clonotype turned up a few times. This CDR3 reads CASSLMGLAGGRDEQYF. CDR3 nucleotides: TGTGCCAGCAGCTTAATGGGCCTAGCGGGGGGTCGGGACGAGCAGTACTTC. V gene TRBV7-2 combines with J gene TRBJ2-7; 11 nucleotides line up with TRBD2. This CDR3 contains 17 residues. The trim removed 2 bases at V and 5 bases at J, leaving 11 bases unmatched. Germline assignment: CDR1 SGHTA and CDR2 FQGNSA.

This clonotype occurred a few times. The chain uses TRBV12-3 or TRBV12-4 and TRBJ2-4; D may be TRBD2 (6 bases). The CDR3 is 16 residues long. The V gene lost 4 bases and the J gene lost 3 bases, with 16 bases spanning the gap. The CDR3 bases are TGTGCCAGCAGTTCGGAGGGACGCACAGGCAAAAACATTCAGTACTTC. As protein: CASSSEGRTGKNIQYF.

The genes are TRBV5-1 and TRBJ2-1, with 8 positions matching TRBD2. Germline CDR1 is SGHRS and CDR2 is YFSETQ. After removal of 4 bases from V and 2 bases from J, the junction contained 8 bases not matched to a gene. This CDR3 is built from 16 residues. The CDR3 region has the DNA TGCGCCAGCAGCCACCTCCGGGGGGGCCCCTACAATGAGCAGTTCTTC. Its protein is CASSHLRGGPYNEQFF.

V is TRBV5-1 and J is TRBJ1-6; D is perhaps TRBD1 (6 bases). Germline values: CDR1 SGHRS, CDR2 YFSETQ. There are 16 residues in the CDR3. Trimming pared 0 bases from V and 5 bases from J, leaving 12 bases between. Here the CDR3 reads CASSLGGGGNNSPLHF. CDR3 in DNA: TGCGCCAGCAGCTTGGGTGGAGGGGGGAATAATTCACCCCTCCACTTT.

The chain employs TRBV4-2 and TRBJ2-5; the match to TRBD2 covers 13 bases. Germline lookup yields CDR1 LGHNA and CDR2 YNFKEQ. This CDR3 spans 15 amino acids. J gave up 4 bases and V 8 bases, and 7 bases lay outside the gene matches. The CDR3 here is CASGLTSGGLETQYF. CDR3 bases: TGTGCCAGCGGACTGACTAGCGGGGGGCTAGAGACCCAGTACTTC.

The V and J genes are TRBV6-4 and TRBJ2-5; TRBD2 matches 7 bases. The CDR3 covers 15 residues. V dropped 6 bases and J dropped 0; count of bases not matched to a gene: 7. Germline-derived CDR1 and CDR2 are MRHNA and SNTAGT. CDR3 residues: CASRAGDPYQETQYF. CDR3 nucleotides: TGTGCCAGCAGGGCGGGGGATCCGTACCAAGAGACCCAGTACTTC.

The chain carries TRBV27 and TRBJ2-7, with 11 bases fitting TRBD2. V lost 5 bases to trimming and J lost 5 bases; unmatched junction nucleotides: 5. From germline, CDR1 is MNHEY and CDR2 SMNVEV (reference sequence). The CDR3 consists of 14 residues. The CDR3 nucleotides are TGTGCCAGCAGTCCCTGGACTAGCGGGCACGAGCAGTACTTC. It is translated as CASSPWTSGHEQYF.

This clonotype has a handful of counts. The chain is built from TRBV4-1 and TRBJ2-1; D may be TRBD1 (5 bases). This CDR3 spans 17 amino acids. CDR1 MGHRA and CDR2 YSYEKL come from the germline V gene. V lost 5 bases, J lost 0 bases, and 17 bases lay in between. CDR3: CASSFSPRESSYNEQFF. CDR3 DNA: TGCGCCAGCAGCTTCTCCCCCAGGGAAAGCTCCTACAATGAGCAGTTCTTC.

The chain is built from TRBV5-6 and TRBJ1-1; 8 bases line up with TRBD1. V lost 3 bases to trimming and J lost 3 bases; unmatched junction nucleotides: 7. Germline CDR1 is SGHDT and CDR2 is YYEEEE. The CDR3 spans 15 residues. In DNA, the CDR3 is TGTGCCAGCAGCTGGGCCGGGACAGGAGACACTGAAGCTTTCTTT. Translated, it gives CASSWAGTGDTEAFF.

At least ten counts were recorded for this clonotype. The chain has TRBV5-1 and TRBJ1-1; D is undetermined. The germline V gene encodes CDR1 SGHRS and CDR2 YFSETQ. The CDR3 is made up of 14 amino acids. Trimming pared 0 bases from V and 7 bases from J, leaving 13 bases between. CDR3 in DNA: TGCGCCAGCAGCTTGGAACTCCCTTCCAGTGAAGCTTTCTTT. Translation gives CASSLELPSSEAFF.

This chain joins TRBV12-3 or TRBV12-4 and TRBJ1-2; no clear D gene. This CDR3 is 13 amino acids long. Trimming pared 1 base from V and 8 bases from J, leaving 11 bases between. CDR3 nucleotide sequence: TGTGCCAGCAGTTTAGGGTCGGGGTACGGCTACACCTTC. This sequence encodes CASSLGSGYGYTF.

The chain uses TRBV5-4 and TRBJ2-7; D gene uncertain. Trimming removed 0 bases at V and 7 bases at J, with 11 bases between. Looked up from germline, CDR1 is SGHNT and CDR2 is YYREEE (reference sequence). This CDR3 contains 13 residues. The CDR3 here is CASSLEPSREQYF. In DNA, the CDR3 is TGTGCCAGCAGCTTGGAGCCTTCTAGGGAGCAGTACTTC.

The gene calls are TRBV6-5 and TRBJ2-6; D is ambiguous. The germline gives CDR1 MNHEY, CDR2 SVGAGI. The CDR3 covers 16 residues. With 0 bases removed from V and 1 base from J, the gap between germline ends came to 7 bases. CDR3 in amino acids: CASSYSALSGANVLTF. In nucleotides, the CDR3 is TGTGCCAGCAGTTACTCGGCCCTTTCTGGGGCCAACGTCCTGACTTTC.

The chain carries TRBV11-3 and TRBJ2-5; perhaps TRBD1 as D (7 bases). CDR3 length equals 16 residues. Trimming took off 4 bases at V and 1 base at J, with 16 bases between the two ends. Germline V gene sequence: CDR1 SGHNT, CDR2 YENEEA. The chain's CDR3 is CASSSDAGGPQETQYF. CDR3 coding DNA: TGTGCCAGCAGCTCGGACGCAGGGGGGCCCCAAGAGACCCAGTACTTC.

The rearrangement joins TRBV9 to TRBJ2-5, with TRBD2 matching 8 bases. Germline CDR1 reads SGDLS; CDR2 reads YYNGEE. This CDR3 spans 16 amino acids. Trimming at V came to 0 bases and at J to 0 bases, leaving 4 bases not matched to a gene. This chain's CDR3 is CASSVGRGANQETQYF. The DNA of the CDR3 is TGTGCCAGCAGCGTAGGGCGGGGGGCCAACCAAGAGACCCAGTACTTC.

This clonotype was seen more than once but under ten times. The rearrangement joins TRBV5-1 to TRBJ1-1; weak D call: TRBD1 (5 bases). The CDR3 is 13 amino acids. Germline CDR1 is SGHRS and CDR2 is YFSETQ. V was pared by 0 bases and J by 6 bases, with 9 bases between. CDR3 sequence reads: CASSLAGAAEAFF. The CDR3 nucleotides read TGCGCCAGCAGCTTGGCCGGGGCAGCTGAAGCTTTCTTT.

The chain joins TRBV2 to TRBJ2-5, with TRBD1 identical over 10 bases. With 4 bases clipped from V and 0 bases from J, the junction kept 2 bases outside the gene matches. This CDR3 has 15 residues. Germline V gene data show CDR1 as SNHLY and CDR2 as FYNNEI. The CDR3 reads CASSGGTGDQETQYF. CDR3 DNA: TGTGCCAGCAGTGGCGGGACAGGGGACCAAGAGACCCAGTACTTC. Drawing the rest from reference TRBV2 and TRBJ2-5, the complete variable domain is EPEVTQTPSHQVTQMGQEVILRCVPISNHLYFYWYRQILGQKVEFLVSFYNNEISEKSEIFDDQFSVERPDGSNFTLKIRSTKLEDSAMYFCASSGGTGDQETQYFGPGTRLLVL.